These 25 T cell receptor beta chains were sequenced from one sample in a study of Ad26.COV2.S vaccination and SARS-CoV-2 variants. The assay was immunoSEQ multiplex PCR, and TCRdb's table has in-frame clones only and misses some. The sample yields roughly 380,000 clones, 92% seen once. The input for sequencing was peripheral blood, taken after recovery from COVID-19. These receptors all come from a human donor who had recovered from COVID-19.

This clone occurred once. This may be a read error, as it is one base from a much larger clone. Other DNA sequences from this sample encode an identical CDR3 as well. The chain has TRBV3-1 (or the pseudogene TRBV3-2) and TRBJ2-2; unclear D gene. Germline lookup yields CDR1 LGHDT and CDR2 YNNKEL (reference sequence). The CDR3 is 13 residues long. V lost 0 bases and J 7 bases, leaving 6 bases between the germline ends. The CDR3 sequence: CASSQDWGGELFF. In DNA form, the CDR3 reads TGTGCCAGCAGCCAAGATTGGGGCGGGGAGCTGTTTTTT.

This clone was found once. The chain links TRBV4-3 to TRBJ1-6, with TRBD1 as a possible D gene (5 bases). Trimming took off 0 bases at V and 0 bases at J, with 9 bases between the two ends. The CDR3 has 17 amino acids. Germline loops: CDR1 LGHNA, CDR2 YSLEER. The CDR3 DNA is TGCGCCAGCAGCCAAGATAGGGGAAGCTCCTATAATTCACCCCTCCACTTT. Residues: CASSQDRGSSYNSPLHF.

This clone was observed a handful of times. The chain is built from TRBV6-2 or TRBV6-3 and TRBJ1-6; TRBD1 matches 12 bases. Germline-derived CDR1 and CDR2 are MNHEY and SVGEGT. The CDR3 spans 17 residues. The V gene end was trimmed by 4 bases and the J gene end by 5 bases; junction bases not matched to a gene: 6. DNA of the CDR3: TGTGCCAGCAGTTCGGGACAGGGGGCGGGTCATAATTCACCCCTCCACTTT. It encodes CASSSGQGAGHNSPLHF.

The gene calls are TRBV6-5 and TRBJ1-3, with TRBD1 identical over 8 bases. The V segment lost 6 bases and the J segment 7 bases; nucleotides outside the gene matches: 5. The CDR3 totals 13 residues. Germline V gene data show CDR1 as MNHEY and CDR2 as SVGAGI. The CDR3 DNA sequence: TGTGCCAGCAGACGACAGGGGTCGAACACCATATATTTT. This codes for CASRRQGSNTIYF.

This chain links TRBV9 with TRBJ2-3; TRBD2 agrees at 12 bases. V shed 3 bases, J shed 7 bases, and the junction held 6 bases outside the gene matches. Per germline, CDR1 SGDLS and CDR2 YYNGEE. The CDR3 spans 15 residues. The CDR3 region has the DNA TGTGCCAGCAGCGCCCCTAGCGGGGGGGTTTATACGCAGTATTTT. Protein: CASSAPSGGVYTQYF.

The count of this clone is one. This CDR3 reads CASSAPGAHTEAFF. DNA for the CDR3: TGTGCCAGCAGTGCCCCAGGGGCCCACACTGAAGCTTTCTTT. The chain recombines TRBV25-1 with TRBJ1-1; weak D call: TRBD1 (6 bases). Trimming left V 4 bases short and J 3 bases short, with 12 bases between. Per germline, CDR1 MGHDK and CDR2 SYGVNS. This CDR3 region has 14 residues.

The V call is TRBV5-6, the J call TRBJ1-2; TRBD1 agrees at 10 bases. The CDR3 extends over 14 amino acids. Losses at the gene ends were 3 bases for V and 8 bases for J; bases not matched to a gene: 7. The germline gives CDR1 SGHDT, CDR2 YYEEEE. The CDR3 DNA reads TGTGCCAGCAGCTGGACAGGGGGTACGCTAGGCTACACCTTC. Translated, it gives CASSWTGGTLGYTF.

The chain combines TRBV2 with TRBJ2-5, with D perhaps TRBD1 (6 bases). The CDR3 extends over 16 amino acids. Germline V gives CDR1 SNHLY, CDR2 FYNNEI. V was trimmed by 8 bases and J by 5 bases, leaving 24 bases between them. The CDR3 coding sequence is TGTGCCAGCTCAAGGGACATTAACAACAGGGTGGAGACCCAGTACTTC. Residues: CASSRDINNRVETQYF.

The chain uses TRBV6-5 and TRBJ2-7, with D perhaps TRBD2 (5 bases). The CDR3 consists of 14 residues. CDR1 and CDR2 from the germline V gene are MNHEY and SVGAGI. V was cut by 0 bases and J by 0 bases, with 6 bases left in between. Written as DNA, the CDR3 is TGTGCCAGCAGTTACTCGAGGGACTCCTACGAGCAGTACTTC. It codes for CASSYSRDSYEQYF.

The CDR3 region is CASSSSGTGGVKLFF. The CDR3 DNA reads TGTGCCAGCAGTTCATCTGGGACAGGGGGCGTAAAACTGTTTTTT. The chain carries TRBV6-2 or TRBV6-3 and TRBJ1-4, with TRBD1 matching 12 bases. Germline V lookup: CDR1 MNHEY, CDR2 SVGEGT. The V and J ends lost 4 bases and 10 bases, in that order; junction bases with no gene match: 7. The CDR3 sequence is 15 residues long.

V is TRBV3-1 (or the pseudogene TRBV3-2) and J is TRBJ1-2, with 11 bases that match TRBD1. Per the germline V gene, CDR1 is LGHDT and CDR2 is YNNKEL (reference sequence). The V and J ends lost 4 bases and 6 bases, in that order; junction bases with no gene match: 7. The CDR3 length is 15 residues. The CDR3 spells CASSPWTGGEDGYTF. In nucleotides, the CDR3 is TGTGCCAGCAGCCCGTGGACAGGGGGCGAAGATGGCTACACCTTC.

The J gene is TRBJ2-5, the V gene TRBV5-4; TRBD1 aligns across 7 bases. Germline V gives CDR1 SGHNT, CDR2 YYREEE (reference sequence). J was trimmed by 7 bases and V by 1 base; bases with no gene match: 7. This CDR3 is built from 14 residues. For the CDR3, the DNA is TGTGCCAGCAGCTTGCAGGGTCCAGGGGGGACCCAGTACTTC. This translates into CASSLQGPGGTQYF.

This clone was seen only once. The chain recombines TRBV4-1 with TRBJ1-2, with a weak D call TRBD1 (5 bases). The germline gives CDR1 MGHRA, CDR2 YSYEKL. CDR3 length: 15 residues. V lost 0 bases to trimming and J lost 6 bases, with 14 bases between them. The CDR3 protein is CASSQDETPGDGYTF. The CDR3 nucleotides are TGCGCCAGCAGCCAAGATGAAACCCCGGGGGATGGCTACACCTTC.

The chain uses TRBV9 and TRBJ2-2; 10 bases match TRBD2. The junction had 9 bases not matched to a gene; V was cut back by 0 bases and J by 7 bases. Looked up from germline, CDR1 is SGDLS and CDR2 is YYNGEE. The CDR3 length is 17 residues. In nucleotides, the CDR3 is TGTGCCAGCAGCGTAGCGAGCGGGGGGGAAACGGACGGGGAGCTGTTTTTT. It encodes CASSVASGGETDGELFF. The full variable domain, its missing parts supplied by reference TRBV9 and TRBJ2-2, is DSGVTQTPKHLITATGQRVTLRCSPRSGDLSVYWYQQSLDQGLQFLIQYYNGEERAKGNILERFSAQQFPDLHSELNLSSLELGDSALYFCASSVASGGETDGELFFGEGSRLTVL.

The sample holds one count of this clone. The V gene is TRBV7-2, the J gene TRBJ2-3, with TRBD2 as a possible D gene (6 bases). Deletions cut 5 bases from V and 5 bases from J, with 23 bases between. The V gene's germline CDR1 is SGHTA and CDR2 FQGNSA. The length of the CDR3 is 17 residues. Here the CDR3 reads CASSLFKRTGVLDTQYF. The CDR3 DNA sequence: TGTGCCAGCAGCCTATTTAAACGGACGGGGGTGTTAGATACGCAGTATTTT.

This clone was detected a few times. This chain links TRBV4-1 with TRBJ2-1; a possible D gene is TRBD1 (5 bases). V lost 4 bases and J lost 13, with 29 bases in between. This CDR3 has 17 residues. Germline V gene lookup returns CDR1 MGHRA and CDR2 YSYEKL. The CDR3 DNA sequence: TGCGCCAGCAGCCGGGGCCTGGGGCTAGGTATTCATAACTTTCAGTTCTTC. Protein sequence: CASSRGLGLGIHNFQFF.

CDR3 region: CASSIHNPGDRRYNEQFF. CDR3 bases: TGTGCCAGTAGTATACACAACCCCGGGGACAGGAGATACAATGAGCAGTTCTTC. This chain joins TRBV19 and TRBJ2-1; 8 positions agree with TRBD1. This CDR3 comprises 18 residues. Per germline, CDR1 LNHDA and CDR2 SQIVND (reference sequence). Trimming took 2 bases from V and 4 from J; bases not matched to a gene: 13.

The chain is built from TRBV23-1 and TRBJ2-3, with 8 bases matching TRBD1. TRBV23-1 is placed among ORFs of uncertain function. This CDR3 is built from 17 residues. With 4 bases clipped from V and 2 bases from J, the junction kept 11 bases outside the gene matches. The CDR3 DNA reads as TGCGCCAGCAGTCCGGAGGCAGGGGGCCCTCCCACAGATACGCAGTATTTT. Encoded protein: CASSPEAGGPPTDTQYF.

V is TRBV5-4 and J is TRBJ2-5; 13 nucleotides match TRBD2. V shed 0 bases and J 3 bases; nucleotides not matched to a gene: 5. The CDR3 sequence is 17 residues long. The germline V gene encodes CDR1 SGHNT and CDR2 YYREEE (reference sequence). The CDR3 DNA reads TGTGCCAGCAGCTTGGCCGTAGGACTAGCGGGGGAAGAGACCCAGTACTTC. It yields the protein CASSLAVGLAGEETQYF.

CDR3 in amino acids: CASSLGYQTSSYEQYF. The DNA of the CDR3 is TGTGCCAGCAGTTTGGGCTACCAGACTAGTTCCTACGAGCAGTACTTC. The chain joins TRBV6-2 or TRBV6-3 to TRBJ2-7; D may be TRBD2 (6 bases). This CDR3 contains 16 residues. The germline V gene has CDR1 MNHEY and CDR2 SVGEGT. V was cut by 4 bases and J by 1 base, with 17 bases left in between.

The gene calls are TRBV6-2 or TRBV6-3 and TRBJ2-7, with 8 bases aligning to TRBD1. CDR1 and CDR2 (germline): MNHEY, SVGEGT. This CDR3 comprises 15 residues. The V gene end was trimmed by 2 bases and the J gene end by 2 bases; junction bases not matched to a gene: 5. This CDR3 reads CASSYLGQGAYEQYF. The DNA for the CDR3 is TGTGCCAGCAGTTACCTCGGACAGGGCGCCTACGAGCAGTACTTC.

The V and J genes are TRBV3-1 (or the pseudogene TRBV3-2) and TRBJ2-4; 12 bases line up with TRBD1. Trimming at V came to 1 base and at J to 9 bases, leaving 13 bases not matched to a gene. In germline, CDR1 is LGHDT, CDR2 YNNKEL (reference sequence). CDR3 size: 18 residues. The CDR3 coding sequence is TGTGCCAGCAGCCAAGCTTATACGGGACAGGGGGCAGTAGTCATTCAGTACTTC. Encoded protein: CASSQAYTGQGAVVIQYF.

This clone was seen ten or more times. The V gene is TRBV5-4, the J gene TRBJ2-7, with 9 nucleotides matching TRBD1. V lost 5 bases and J lost 3; bases outside the gene matches: 18. The germline CDR1 and CDR2 sequences are SGHNT and YYREEE (reference sequence). The CDR3 extends over 18 amino acids. CDR3 residues: CASSLLRSSGQGFYEQYF. The CDR3 DNA reads TGTGCCAGCAGTCTTCTGAGATCGAGCGGACAGGGGTTCTACGAGCAGTACTTC.

Points on this clone: Other DNA sequences in the sample encode the same CDR3. The V and J genes are TRBV6-5 and TRBJ1-5; tentatively, D is TRBD1 (6 bases). CDR1 is MNHEY and CDR2 is SVGAGI in the germline V gene. Deletions cut 6 bases from V and 1 base from J, with 7 bases between. The CDR3 spans 13 residues. The CDR3 sequence is CASRRGSNQPQHF. The DNA for the CDR3 is TGTGCCAGCAGGAGGGGGAGCAATCAGCCCCAGCATTTT.

The CDR3 loop reads CASSPGPGNTIYF. CDR3 nucleotides: TGTGCCAGCAGCCCGGGGCCTGGAAACACCATATATTTT. This chain joins TRBV7-3 and TRBJ1-3; a weak D match, TRBD1 (5 bases). The CDR3 runs 13 residues. V lost 5 bases and J 2 bases, leaving 7 bases between the germline ends. From germline, CDR1 is SGHTA and CDR2 FQGTGA.